The clone carrying this T cell receptor beta chain was counted a few times. Its target is unknown. The sample originates from a study of T cells after yellow fever vaccination. Findings and caveats of the study: Some clonotypes were seen in both the CD4 and the CD8 compartments. These made up a small share and likely arose from convergent recombination. Post-booster samples contained most primary-vaccination clones (more than 95% CD4, around 88% CD8).

The 5'RACE template-switching step produced TCR cDNA and added a universal primer site and UMIs. One entry per CDR3 protein results from TCRdb running MiXCR on the 5' RACE reads. The data hold 400,000 or so distinct CDR3 sequences, with roughly 11% observed a single time. This CDR3 comprises 14 residues. In germline, CDR1 is DFQATT, CDR2 SNEGSKA (reference sequence). Deletions cut 6 bases from V and 8 bases from J, with 20 bases between. The sample here was PBMCs, taken on the day of the first yellow fever vaccination. The chain joins TRBV20-1 to TRBJ2-1, with D perhaps matching TRBD2 (6 bases). This receptor was identified in a man aged 18 to 30 who received the YFV17D yellow fever vaccine. This CDR3 is CSAPGDAYGDEQFF. In DNA, the CDR3 is TGCAGTGCCCCGGGGGACGCGTACGGCGATGAGCAGTTCTTC.